Shown below are 10 T cell receptor beta chains from a single sample sequenced in a study of beta chain features in type 1 diabetes. As every portion of the isolated RNA was reverse transcribed, the sequencing read expressed TCRB transcripts. Repertoires were generated with immunoSEQ multiplex PCR, while TCRdb's copy carries only in-frame clones and drops some. This sample has some 150,000 clones, with around 51% found just once. Sequenced input: Tregs from blood. The receptors come from a man in his late teens or twenties in good health.

This chain joins TRBV4-2 and TRBJ2-7, with 8 bases lining up with TRBD2. Germline CDR1 is LGHNA and CDR2 is YNFKEQ. V gave up 0 bases and J gave up 6 bases; unmatched junction bases: 4. This CDR3 region has 14 residues. The CDR3 spells CASSQDRGGREQYF. CDR3 sequence (DNA): TGTGCCAGCAGCCAAGATCGGGGGGGCCGCGAGCAGTACTTC.

This chain links TRBV5-1 with TRBJ2-5; TRBD1 is a possible D gene (5 bases). The end of the DNA is better explained by TRBJ2-7, so the J call may be wrong. Germline lookup yields CDR1 SGHRS and CDR2 YFSETQ. The length of the CDR3 is 13 residues. CDR3 DNA: TGCGCCAGCAGCCGAACAGGAGCCTACGAGCAGTACTTC. The encoded protein is CASSRTGAYEQYF.

This rearrangement joins TRBV4-2 to TRBJ1-5; the match to TRBD1 covers 10 bases. The CDR3 sequence is 18 residues long. Unmatched junction bases numbered 10, after V lost 3 bases and J lost 2 bases. The germline gives CDR1 LGHNA, CDR2 YNFKEQ. CDR3 sequence reads: CASSQVVGQGVGNQPQHF. CDR3 nucleotide sequence: TGTGCCAGCAGCCAGGTGGTCGGACAGGGGGTCGGCAATCAGCCCCAGCATTTT.

This CDR3 reads CSAPAGYEQYF. The CDR3 DNA sequence: TGCAGTGCTCCAGCCGGGTACGAGCAGTACTTC. The genes are TRBV20-1 and TRBJ2-7; no clear D. Per the germline V gene, CDR1 is DFQATT and CDR2 is SNEGSKA (reference sequence). The CDR3 covers 11 residues. V was shortened by 5 bases and J by 4 bases, with 9 bases between the two germline ends.

In its sample, this clone was seen a few times. The rearrangement links TRBV7-8 to TRBJ2-1; D not certain. This CDR3 has 12 amino acids. Germline V CDR1 and CDR2: SGHVS, FQNEAQ. The V gene lost 3 bases and the J gene lost 4 bases, with 4 bases spanning the gap. This chain's CDR3 is CASSFGYNEQFF. In nucleotides, the CDR3 is TGTGCCAGCAGCTTCGGGTACAATGAGCAGTTCTTC.

This chain connects TRBV7-2 to TRBJ2-7, with TRBD2 matching over 11 bases. Germline V gene data show CDR1 as SGHTA and CDR2 as FQGNSA. This CDR3 comprises 16 residues. V was clipped by 6 bases and J by 3 bases; unmatched bases: 10. The CDR3 reads CASSYQSLAGGYEQYF. Here the CDR3 DNA reads TGTGCCAGCAGTTACCAATCGCTAGCGGGAGGCTACGAGCAGTACTTC.

This rearrangement joins TRBV5-1 to TRBJ2-7, with D tentatively TRBD1 (6 bases). This CDR3 comprises 14 residues. Trimming shortened V by 4 bases and J by 2 bases, and 13 bases separated the two germline ends. CDR1 and CDR2 (germline): SGHRS, YFSETQ. This CDR3 reads CASSPWTVTYEQYF. In DNA form, the CDR3 reads TGCGCCAGCAGCCCATGGACAGTTACCTACGAGCAGTACTTC.

This clone was found once. This chain uses TRBV29-1 with TRBJ2-7, with D possibly TRBD1 on 6 matching bases. The V end lost 5 bases, the J end lost 3 bases, and 26 bases lay between the germline ends. This CDR3 is built from 17 residues. Looked up from germline, CDR1 is SQVTM and CDR2 is ANQGSEA. The CDR3 DNA sequence: TGCAGCGTTATAAGGCTTTCGATGGACAGCGGAATCTACGAGCAGTACTTC. This sequence encodes CSVIRLSMDSGIYEQYF.

In this sample, this clone turned up once. The rearrangement uses TRBV4-3 and TRBJ2-3; 11 bases align to TRBD2. Germline-derived CDR1 and CDR2 are LGHNA and YSLEER. The CDR3 runs to 16 residues. The ends lost 0 bases at V and 5 bases at J; junction bases unmatched: 4. Here the CDR3 reads CASSQELAGGVDTQYF. The CDR3 DNA reads as TGCGCCAGCAGCCAAGAGCTAGCGGGGGGAGTAGATACGCAGTATTTT.

J is TRBJ1-5 and V is TRBV19, with TRBD1 identical over 7 bases. Germline assignment: CDR1 LNHDA and CDR2 SQIVND (reference sequence). V gave up 7 bases and J gave up 5 bases; unmatched junction bases: 5. This CDR3 has 13 amino acids. In DNA form, the CDR3 reads TGTGCCAGTAACCAACAGGGGTATCAGCCCCAGCATTTT. Its translation: CASNQQGYQPQHF.